The 27 T cell receptor beta chains reported below all come from one sample, sequenced in a study of post-analysis software for immune sequencing data. Regarding the study as a whole: When patients were compared with controls, about 5 TRBV segments were more frequent, TRBV5-6, TRBV5-1 and TRBV20-1 among them.

Antigen specificity for these receptors is unknown. Unique molecular identifiers had been added to the TCR beta cDNA libraries. TCRdb reanalysed the PCR reads using MiXCR and keeps one entry per CDR3 protein. The top ten clones hold around 0.6% of a sample with approximately 730,000 distinct CDR3 sequences, 25% to 30% of them seen once. Sequencing was carried out using blood. The source of these receptors is a girl between 10 and 17 years old with multiple sclerosis.

The rearrangement joins TRBV20-1 to TRBJ2-1; 11 positions match TRBD2. V was pared by 5 bases and J by 7 bases, with 7 bases of the junction left unmatched. This CDR3 is built from 14 residues. Germline-derived CDR1 and CDR2 are DFQATT and SNEGSKA (reference sequence). The CDR3 spells CSAATLAGGNEQFF. The CDR3 DNA is TGCAGTGCTGCGACCTTAGCGGGAGGGAATGAGCAGTTCTTC.

At least ten counts were recorded for this clonotype. The V and J genes are TRBV29-1 and TRBJ2-3; either TRBD1 or TRBD2 may fit D (5 bases each). The CDR3 consists of 14 residues. Germline lookup yields CDR1 SQVTM and CDR2 ANQGSEA. V lost 3 bases and J lost 3, with 13 bases in between. For the CDR3, the DNA is TGCAGCGTTGATGTAGGGGACCTGACAGATACGCAGTATTTT. Encoded protein: CSVDVGDLTDTQYF.

The chain combines TRBV9 with TRBJ2-1, with D possibly TRBD2 on 6 matching bases. Germline V lookup: CDR1 SGDLS, CDR2 YYNGEE. V was trimmed by 0 bases and J by 4 bases, leaving 8 bases between them. This CDR3 is built from 14 residues. The CDR3 is CASSVVGTYNEQFF. In nucleotides, the CDR3 is TGTGCCAGCAGCGTAGTCGGGACTTACAATGAGCAGTTCTTC.

This clonotype was seen a few times. The chain employs TRBV4-1 and TRBJ2-1, with D possibly being TRBD2 (6 bases). Germline CDR1 and CDR2: MGHRA and YSYEKL. Between the trimmed V and J ends, which lost 1 base and 7 bases, there was a span of 11 bases. The CDR3 is 14 residues long. The DNA for the CDR3 is TGCGCCAGCAGCCAAGTGGAGGGGCGGAATGAGCAGTTCTTC. As protein: CASSQVEGRNEQFF.

On this clonotype: One end of the junction varies from germline; a read error may be responsible. CDR3 in DNA: TGTGCCAGCAATTTAAGCAGGGGGCTCAACTATGGCTACACTTTC. Its translation is CASNLSRGLNYGYTF. This chain connects TRBV28 to TRBJ1-2; 8 bases line up with TRBD1. The CDR3 runs 15 residues. The germline V gene encodes CDR1 MDHEN and CDR2 SYDVKM.

The J gene is TRBJ2-1, the V gene TRBV3-1; D may be TRBD1 (6 bases). This CDR3 comprises 13 residues. V dropped 1 base and J dropped 10 bases, with 11 bases sitting between them. Germline loops: CDR1 LGHDT, CDR2 YNNKEL (reference sequence). The CDR3: CASSQVRTEEQFF. DNA of the CDR3: TGTGCCAGCAGCCAAGTTCGGACAGAGGAGCAGTTCTTC.

This chain links TRBV20-1 with TRBJ1-6, with D maybe TRBD1 (5 bases). V was pared by 5 bases and J by 3 bases, with 14 bases between. Germline assignment: CDR1 DFQATT and CDR2 SNEGSKA (reference sequence). CDR3 length: 15 residues. In DNA, the CDR3 is TGCAGTGCTCGAAAGCCGGGGCACTATAATTCACCCCTCCACTTT. Protein: CSARKPGHYNSPLHF.

This clonotype was counted only a few times. The chain carries TRBV20-1 and TRBJ2-3, with unresolved D. This CDR3 comprises 15 residues. Germline CDR1 is DFQATT and CDR2 is SNEGSKA (reference sequence). Trimming cost V 0 bases and J 2 bases, with 12 bases left between them. The CDR3 protein is CSARDPITPTDTQYF. CDR3 bases: TGCAGTGCTAGAGACCCGATAACCCCCACAGATACGCAGTATTTT.

The chain has TRBV14 and TRBJ2-3; the D gene is possibly TRBD2 (5 bases). Germline V gene sequence: CDR1 SGHDN, CDR2 FVKESK. V lost 6 bases to trimming and J lost 6 bases, with 19 bases between them. The CDR3 is 15 amino acids. The CDR3 protein is CASSRTLLGPDTQYF. In DNA form, the CDR3 reads TGTGCCAGCAGTCGCACCCTACTAGGACCGGATACGCAGTATTTT.

The genes are TRBV21-1 and TRBJ2-7; the table's D call, TRBD2, was not checked against the DNA. TRBV21-1 is given as a pseudogene. The CDR3 sequence is 16 residues long. The CDR3 DNA follows: TGTGCCAGCAGCAAAAGGTTGAAGGAGGTTTCCTACGAGCAGTACTTC. Amino acid sequence: CASSKRLKEVSYEQYF.

With regard to this clonotype: One junction end disagrees with the germline gene, perhaps due to a read error. This chain links TRBV4-1 with TRBJ2-1; TRBD2 aligns across 9 bases. There are 17 residues in the CDR3. CDR1 and CDR2 (germline): MGHRA, YSYEKL. The CDR3 nucleotides read TGCACCAGCAGCCGCCAGGGACTAGCTCCCCGGTACAATGAGCAGTTCTTC. As protein: CTSSRQGLAPRYNEQFF.

This clonotype was detected ten times or more. This chain links TRBV4-1 with TRBJ2-5, with D uncertain. Trimming stripped 2 bases from V and 0 bases from J, with 10 bases between. CDR3 length: 15 amino acids. CDR1 MGHRA and CDR2 YSYEKL come from the germline V gene. CDR3 amino acids: CASSQWARYQETQYF. The CDR3 DNA reads as TGCGCCAGCAGCCAATGGGCAAGGTACCAAGAGACCCAGTACTTC.

This clonotype was counted at least ten times. The rearrangement joins TRBV7-2 to TRBJ2-1, with D perhaps TRBD2 (7 bases). V was trimmed by 5 bases and J by 5 bases, leaving 16 bases between them. This CDR3 region has 15 residues. CDR1 SGHTA and CDR2 FQGNSA come from the germline V gene. CDR3 sequence (DNA): TGTGCCAGCAGCCCCCGGTCGGGGGGCAACAATGAGCAGTTCTTC. The encoded protein is CASSPRSGGNNEQFF.

The sample holds a few counts of this clonotype. The chain links TRBV29-1 to TRBJ1-2, with D tentatively TRBD1 (5 bases). CDR3 size: 14 residues. CDR1 SQVTM and CDR2 ANQGSEA come from the germline V gene. V was trimmed by 3 bases and J by 4 bases, leaving 15 bases between them. DNA of the CDR3: TGCAGCGTTGACTCCGGGACGGTGGGCTATGGCTACACCTTC. Translating gives CSVDSGTVGYGYTF. The full variable domain, rest sourced from reference TRBV29-1 and TRBJ1-2, is SAVISQKPSRDICQRGTSLTIQCQVDSQVTMMFWYRQQPGQSLTLIATANQGSEATYESGFVIDKFPISRPNLTFSTLTVSNMSPEDSSIYLCSVDSGTVGYGYTFGSGTRLTVV.

The rearrangement joins TRBV6-8 to TRBJ1-2; D might be TRBD1 (6 bases). V dropped 8 bases and J dropped 11 bases, with 15 bases sitting between them. Germline V gene sequence: CDR1 MNHGY, CDR2 SAAAGT. The length of the CDR3 is 11 residues. The CDR3 region has the DNA TGTGCCAGCCCAAGCGGGGGGCGATACACCTTC. The encoded protein is CASPSGGRYTF.

The J gene is TRBJ2-7, the V gene TRBV5-1, with 10 bases matching TRBD2. The CDR3 has 16 amino acids. CDR1 SGHRS and CDR2 YFSETQ come from the germline V gene. V lost 4 bases to trimming and J lost 7 bases; unmatched junction nucleotides: 14. CDR3 sequence (DNA): TGCGCCAGCAGCACCCGAGCGGGGGGGTACTACAATGAGCAGTACTTC. Protein sequence: CASSTRAGGYYNEQYF. Based on the CDR3 plus reference TRBV5-1 and TRBJ2-7, the full variable domain is KAGVTQTPRYLIKTRGQQVTLSCSPISGHRSVSWYQQTPGQGLQFLFEYFSETQRNKGNFPGRFSGRQFSNSRSEMNVSTLELGDSALYLCASSTRAGGYYNEQYFGPGTRLTVT.

The chain joins TRBV28 to TRBJ2-7; 12 nucleotides align to TRBD2. This CDR3 has 18 amino acids. The germline gives CDR1 MDHEN, CDR2 SYDVKM. Trimming took 5 bases from V and 3 from J; bases not matched to a gene: 14. CDR3 sequence reads: CASSPIRLAGERGYEQYF. CDR3 nucleotides: TGTGCCAGCAGTCCCATTAGACTAGCGGGAGAAAGGGGCTACGAGCAGTACTTC.

The table lists this clonotype with a few counts. CDR3 nucleotide sequence: TGCAGCGTTGGAGCATCCAGCTCAGGGGCGTACGAGACCCAGTACTTC. It encodes CSVGASSSGAYETQYF. J is TRBJ2-7 and V is TRBV29-1; the D gene is possibly TRBD1 (6 bases). The J call could be wrong; TRBJ2-5 is a better fit for the DNA end. The CDR3 is made up of 16 amino acids. Germline V gene data show CDR1 as SQVTM and CDR2 as ANQGSEA.

The chain is built from TRBV12-3 or TRBV12-4 and TRBJ2-5; D might be TRBD2 (6 bases). V lost 3 bases to trimming and J lost 4 bases, with 21 bases between them. The CDR3 consists of 17 residues. The CDR3 loop reads CASSFRGVGIKPETQYF. The CDR3 DNA is TGTGCCAGCAGTTTTCGCGGGGTCGGAATAAAACCAGAGACCCAGTACTTC.

This clonotype occurred many times. For the CDR3, the DNA is TGCAGCGTTGGAAGGCTAGAAATATTGGATACGCAGTATTTT. It codes for CSVGRLEILDTQYF. The V call is TRBV29-1, the J call TRBJ2-3; D is unclear. CDR1 is SQVTM and CDR2 is ANQGSEA in the germline V gene. This CDR3 region has 14 residues. V lost 4 bases to trimming and J lost 6 bases, with 17 bases between them.

This clonotype was observed at least ten times. CDR3 residues: CSVRGLAPGEQFF. CDR3 DNA sequence: TGCAGCGTTCGAGGACTAGCGCCCGGTGAGCAGTTCTTC. The rearrangement links TRBV29-1 to TRBJ2-1; 9 bases fit TRBD2. The trim removed 5 bases at V and 9 bases at J, leaving 8 bases unmatched. The germline gives CDR1 SQVTM, CDR2 ANQGSEA. The CDR3 extends over 13 amino acids.

V is TRBV20-1 and J is TRBJ2-1; maybe TRBD2 (6 bases). Looked up from germline, CDR1 is DFQATT and CDR2 is SNEGSKA (reference sequence). The CDR3 is made up of 20 amino acids. Trimming shortened V by 5 bases and J by 3 bases, and 32 bases separated the two germline ends. CDR3 in DNA: TGCAGTGCTGCGGGGAGGTGGGGGTCGATGACTGCGACGAGCTACAATGAGCAGTTCTTC. This codes for CSAAGRWGSMTATSYNEQFF.

This clonotype has a handful of counts. In nucleotides, the CDR3 is TGTGCCAGCAGCTTACCTGGGAGAAGGATCTACGAGCAGTACTTC. Its translation: CASSLPGRRIYEQYF. The V gene is TRBV7-9, the J gene TRBJ2-5, with a possible D match to TRBD2 (5 bases). Matching the DNA end better, TRBJ2-7 makes the J call doubtful. In germline, CDR1 is SEHNR, CDR2 FQNEAQ (reference sequence). This CDR3 region has 15 residues.

On this clonotype itself: The junction departs from the called germline gene at one end, perhaps through a read error. V is TRBV12-3 or TRBV12-4 and J is TRBJ1-1, with no clear D. This CDR3 is built from 9 residues. CDR3 coding DNA: TGTCCCAGCGGAATGCAAGCTTTCTTT. Its protein is CPSGMQAFF.

On this clonotype itself: A junction end diverges from the germline sequence, so it may reflect a read error. This sequence joins TRBV20-1 and TRBJ2-3; possible D gene TRBD2, 5 bases. The CDR3 is 13 residues long. CDR1 DFQATT and CDR2 SNEGSKA come from the germline V gene (reference sequence). The CDR3 nucleotides are TGCAGTGCTAGGTCCTCTAGCATAGATACGCAGTATTTT. This codes for CSARSSSIDTQYF.

This clonotype turned up a few times. The chain combines TRBV7-6 with TRBJ2-1; 8 nucleotides line up with TRBD2. Trimming cost V 5 bases and J 6 bases; bases outside gene matches: 15. Germline V CDR1 and CDR2: SGHVS, FNYEAQ. The CDR3 is made up of 17 amino acids. In DNA form, the CDR3 reads TGTGCCAGCAGCCTCTGGACTAGCCTTACACCCACCAATGAGCAGTTCTTC. Translated, it gives CASSLWTSLTPTNEQFF. The full variable domain, its missing parts supplied by reference TRBV7-6 and TRBJ2-1, is GAGVSQSPRYKVTKRGQDVALRCDPISGHVSLYWYRQALGQGPEFLTYFNYEAQQDKSGLPNDRFSAERPEGSISTLTIQRTEQRDSAMYRCASSLWTSLTPTNEQFFGPGTRLTVL.

This clonotype has more than one count but fewer than ten. The V call is TRBV10-3, the J call TRBJ2-3; the D gene is possibly TRBD1 (5 bases). V was clipped by 5 bases and J by 0 bases, with 12 bases between them. The CDR3 totals 15 residues. Germline V lookup: CDR1 ENHRY, CDR2 SYGVKD. The CDR3 sequence is CAISSLQDSTDTQYF. In nucleotides, the CDR3 is TGTGCCATCAGTTCGTTACAGGATAGCACAGATACGCAGTATTTT.